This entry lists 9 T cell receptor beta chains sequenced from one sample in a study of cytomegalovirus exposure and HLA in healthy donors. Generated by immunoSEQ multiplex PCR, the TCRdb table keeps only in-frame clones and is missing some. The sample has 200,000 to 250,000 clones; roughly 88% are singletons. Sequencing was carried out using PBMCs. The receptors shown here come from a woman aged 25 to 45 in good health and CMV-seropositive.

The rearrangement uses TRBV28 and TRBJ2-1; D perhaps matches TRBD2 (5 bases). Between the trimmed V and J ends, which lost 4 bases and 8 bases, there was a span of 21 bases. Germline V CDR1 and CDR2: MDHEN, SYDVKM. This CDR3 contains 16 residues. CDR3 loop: CASSSLIKGVGYEQFF. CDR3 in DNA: TGTGCCAGCAGTTCCTTAATTAAGGGAGTGGGCTATGAGCAGTTCTTC.

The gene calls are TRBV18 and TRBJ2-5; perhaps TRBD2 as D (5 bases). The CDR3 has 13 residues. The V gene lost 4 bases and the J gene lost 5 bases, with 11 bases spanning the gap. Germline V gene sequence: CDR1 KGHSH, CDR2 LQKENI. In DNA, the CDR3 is TGTGCCAGCTCACAAGACGGCGGGGAGACCCAGTACTTC. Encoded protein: CASSQDGGETQYF.

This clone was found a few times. As DNA, the CDR3 is TGTGCCAGCGCAACTTACCGGGACAGGGGAGAACACGAGCAGTACTTC. As protein: CASATYRDRGEHEQYF. The chain carries TRBV27 and TRBJ2-7, with TRBD1 matching 10 bases. The V gene end was trimmed by 8 bases and the J gene end by 5 bases; junction bases not matched to a gene: 15. Germline-derived CDR1 and CDR2 are MNHEY and SMNVEV (reference sequence). The CDR3 extends over 16 amino acids.

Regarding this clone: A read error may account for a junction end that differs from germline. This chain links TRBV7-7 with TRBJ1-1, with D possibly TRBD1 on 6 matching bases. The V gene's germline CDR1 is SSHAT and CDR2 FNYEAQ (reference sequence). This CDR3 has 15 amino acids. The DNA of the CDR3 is TGTGCTAGCAGCTCGAGAGACAGGAATCGGAGTGAAGCTTTCTTT. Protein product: CASSSRDRNRSEAFF.

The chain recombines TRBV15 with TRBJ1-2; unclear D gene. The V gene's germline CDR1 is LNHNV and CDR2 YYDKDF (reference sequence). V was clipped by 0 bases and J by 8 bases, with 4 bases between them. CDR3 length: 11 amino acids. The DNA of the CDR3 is TGTGCCACCAGCAGAGATGGCGGCTACACCTTC. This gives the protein CATSRDGGYTF. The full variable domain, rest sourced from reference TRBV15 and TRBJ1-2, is DAMVIQNPRYQVTQFGKPVTLSCSQTLNHNVMYWYQQKSSQAPKLLFHYYDKDFNNEADTPDNFQSRRPNTSFCFLDIRSPGLGDTAMYLCATSRDGGYTFGSGTRLTVV.

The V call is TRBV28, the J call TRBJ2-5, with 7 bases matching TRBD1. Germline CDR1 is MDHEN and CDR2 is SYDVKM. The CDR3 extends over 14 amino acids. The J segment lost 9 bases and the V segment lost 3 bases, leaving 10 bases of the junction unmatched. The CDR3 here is CASSFRGAQGAQYF. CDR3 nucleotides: TGTGCCAGCAGTTTTCGAGGAGCCCAGGGGGCCCAGTACTTC.

For the CDR3, the DNA is TGTGCCAGCAGCTTAGGGGAGGACAGGCCTTTCTATGGCTACACCTTC. Amino acids: CASSLGEDRPFYGYTF. The genes are TRBV7-6 and TRBJ1-2; 7 nucleotides line up with TRBD1. The germline V gene has CDR1 SGHVS and CDR2 FNYEAQ. The CDR3 spans 16 residues. V trimming: 1 base; J trimming: 4 bases; junction bases outside the gene matches: 9.

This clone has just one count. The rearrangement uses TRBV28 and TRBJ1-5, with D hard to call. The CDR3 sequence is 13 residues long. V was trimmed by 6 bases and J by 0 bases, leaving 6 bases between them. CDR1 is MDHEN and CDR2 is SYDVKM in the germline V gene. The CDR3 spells CASSQDSNQPQHF. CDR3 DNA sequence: TGTGCCAGCAGCCAGGATAGCAATCAGCCCCAGCATTTT.

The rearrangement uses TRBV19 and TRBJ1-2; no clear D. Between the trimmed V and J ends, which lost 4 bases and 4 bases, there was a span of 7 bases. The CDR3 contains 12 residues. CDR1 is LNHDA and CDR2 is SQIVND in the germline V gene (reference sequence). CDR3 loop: CASSRELYGYTF. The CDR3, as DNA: TGTGCCAGTAGTAGGGAACTCTATGGCTACACCTTC.